This TCR beta chain was captured in a study of CD4+ T cells in melanoma. Study-level results: CD8+ T cell, macrophage and B cell function reportedly correlated with neoantigen-specific CD4+ T cells.

This clone was observed a single time. Its antigen is not known. The data were produced by immunoSEQ multiplex PCR, yet TCRdb's version contains in-frame clones alone and is incomplete. The table records 11,000 to 15,000 clones, 60% to 80% of them present only once. V was pared by 6 bases and J by 3 bases, with 17 bases of the junction left unmatched. The CDR3 extends over 17 amino acids. In germline, CDR1 is SGHTS, CDR2 YDEGEE. The receptor was derived from a human donor with melanoma. Sequencing used cells from a culture (not recorded whether cultured in vitro). The chain couples TRBV5-8 to TRBJ2-7; TRBD1 matches 8 bases. CDR3 DNA: TGTGCCAGCACCACTTGGAAGAGGGACAGGTCCCGCTACGAGCAGTACTTC. Protein product: CASTTWKRDRSRYEQYF.